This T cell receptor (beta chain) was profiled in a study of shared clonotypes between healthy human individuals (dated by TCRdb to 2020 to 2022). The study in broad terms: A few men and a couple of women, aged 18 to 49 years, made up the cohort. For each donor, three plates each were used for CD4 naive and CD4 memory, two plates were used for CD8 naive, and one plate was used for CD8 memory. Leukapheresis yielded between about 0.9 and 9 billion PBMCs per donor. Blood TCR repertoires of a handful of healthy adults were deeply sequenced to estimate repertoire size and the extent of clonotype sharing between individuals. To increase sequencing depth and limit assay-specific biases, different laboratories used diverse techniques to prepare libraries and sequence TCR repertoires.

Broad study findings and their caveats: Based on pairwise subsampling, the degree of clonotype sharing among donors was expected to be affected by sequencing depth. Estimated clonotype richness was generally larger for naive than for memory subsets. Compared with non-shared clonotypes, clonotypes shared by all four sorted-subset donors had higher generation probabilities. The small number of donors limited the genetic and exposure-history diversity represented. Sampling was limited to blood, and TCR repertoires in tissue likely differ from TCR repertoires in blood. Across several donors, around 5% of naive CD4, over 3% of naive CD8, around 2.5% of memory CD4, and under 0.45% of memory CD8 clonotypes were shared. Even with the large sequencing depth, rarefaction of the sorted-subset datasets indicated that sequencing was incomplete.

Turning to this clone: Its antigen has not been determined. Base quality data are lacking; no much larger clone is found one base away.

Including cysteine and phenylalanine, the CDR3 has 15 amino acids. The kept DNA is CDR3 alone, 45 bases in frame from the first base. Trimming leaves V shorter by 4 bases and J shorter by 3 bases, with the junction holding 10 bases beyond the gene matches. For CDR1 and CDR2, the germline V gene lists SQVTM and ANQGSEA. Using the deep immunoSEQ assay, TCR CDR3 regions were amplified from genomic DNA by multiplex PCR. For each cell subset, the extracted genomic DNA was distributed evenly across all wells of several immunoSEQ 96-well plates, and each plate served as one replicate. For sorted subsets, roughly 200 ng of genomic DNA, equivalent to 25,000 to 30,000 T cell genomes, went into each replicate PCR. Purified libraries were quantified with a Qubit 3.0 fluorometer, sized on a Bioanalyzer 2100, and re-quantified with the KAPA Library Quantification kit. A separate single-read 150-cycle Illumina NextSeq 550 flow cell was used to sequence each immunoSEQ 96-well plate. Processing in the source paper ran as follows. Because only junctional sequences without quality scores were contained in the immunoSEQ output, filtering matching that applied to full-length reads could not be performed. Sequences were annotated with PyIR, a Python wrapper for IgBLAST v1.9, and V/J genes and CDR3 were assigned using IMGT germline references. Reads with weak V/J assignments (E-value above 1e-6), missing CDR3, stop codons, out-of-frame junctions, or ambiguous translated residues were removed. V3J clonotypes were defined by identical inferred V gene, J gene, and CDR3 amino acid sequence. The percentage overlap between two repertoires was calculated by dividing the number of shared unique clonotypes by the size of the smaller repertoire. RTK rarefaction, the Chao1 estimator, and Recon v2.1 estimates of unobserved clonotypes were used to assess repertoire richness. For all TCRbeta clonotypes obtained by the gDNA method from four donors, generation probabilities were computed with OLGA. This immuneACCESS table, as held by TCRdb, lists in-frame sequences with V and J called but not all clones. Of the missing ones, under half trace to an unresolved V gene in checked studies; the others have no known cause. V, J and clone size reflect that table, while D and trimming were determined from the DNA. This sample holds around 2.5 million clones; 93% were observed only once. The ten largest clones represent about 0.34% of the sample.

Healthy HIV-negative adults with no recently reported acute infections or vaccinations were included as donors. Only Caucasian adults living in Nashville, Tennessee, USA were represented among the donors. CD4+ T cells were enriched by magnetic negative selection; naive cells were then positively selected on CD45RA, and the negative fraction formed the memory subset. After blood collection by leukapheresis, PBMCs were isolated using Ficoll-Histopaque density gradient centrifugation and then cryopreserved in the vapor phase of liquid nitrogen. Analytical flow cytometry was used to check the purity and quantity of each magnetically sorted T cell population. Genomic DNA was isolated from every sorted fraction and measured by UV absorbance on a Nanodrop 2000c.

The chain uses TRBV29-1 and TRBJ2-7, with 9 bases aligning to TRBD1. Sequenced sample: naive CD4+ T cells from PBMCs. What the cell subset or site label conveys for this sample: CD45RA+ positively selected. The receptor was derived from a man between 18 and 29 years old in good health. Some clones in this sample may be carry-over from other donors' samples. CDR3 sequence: CSVGRGTGNNYEQYF. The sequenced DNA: TGCAGCGTTGGGCGGGGGACAGGGAACAACTACGAGCAGTACTTC.